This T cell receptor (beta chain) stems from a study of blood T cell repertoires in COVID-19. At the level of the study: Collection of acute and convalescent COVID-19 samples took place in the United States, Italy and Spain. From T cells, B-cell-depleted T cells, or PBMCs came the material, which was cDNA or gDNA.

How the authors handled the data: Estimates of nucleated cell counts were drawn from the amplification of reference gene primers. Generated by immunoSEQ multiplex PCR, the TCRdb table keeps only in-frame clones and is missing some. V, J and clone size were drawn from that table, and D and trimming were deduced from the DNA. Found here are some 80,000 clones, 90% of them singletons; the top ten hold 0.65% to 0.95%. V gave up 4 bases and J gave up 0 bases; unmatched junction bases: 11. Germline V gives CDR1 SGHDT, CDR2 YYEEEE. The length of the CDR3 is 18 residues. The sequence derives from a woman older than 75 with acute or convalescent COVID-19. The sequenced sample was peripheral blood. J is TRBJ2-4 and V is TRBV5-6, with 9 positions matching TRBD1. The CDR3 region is CASSPKDRGGLAKNIQYF. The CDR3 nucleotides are TGTGCCAGCAGCCCCAAGGACAGGGGCGGGCTAGCCAAAAACATTCAGTACTTC.